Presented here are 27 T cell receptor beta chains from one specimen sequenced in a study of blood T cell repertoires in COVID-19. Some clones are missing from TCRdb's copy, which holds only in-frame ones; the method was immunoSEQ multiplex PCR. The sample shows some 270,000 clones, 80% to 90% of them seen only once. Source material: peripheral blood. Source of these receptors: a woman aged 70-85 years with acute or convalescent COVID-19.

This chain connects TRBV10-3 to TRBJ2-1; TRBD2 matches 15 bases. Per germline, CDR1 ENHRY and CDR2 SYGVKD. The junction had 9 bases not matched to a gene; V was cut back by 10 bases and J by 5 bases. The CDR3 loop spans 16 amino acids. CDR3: CATNPRTSGGDNEQFF. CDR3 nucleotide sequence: TGTGCCACCAACCCGCGGACTAGCGGGGGGGACAATGAGCAGTTCTTC.

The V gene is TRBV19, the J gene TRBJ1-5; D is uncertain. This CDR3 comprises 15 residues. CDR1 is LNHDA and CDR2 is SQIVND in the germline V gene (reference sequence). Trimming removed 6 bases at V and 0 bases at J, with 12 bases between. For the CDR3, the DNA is TGTGCCAGTAGGACCTTAGGAGATAGCAATCAGCCCCAGCATTTT. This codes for CASRTLGDSNQPQHF.

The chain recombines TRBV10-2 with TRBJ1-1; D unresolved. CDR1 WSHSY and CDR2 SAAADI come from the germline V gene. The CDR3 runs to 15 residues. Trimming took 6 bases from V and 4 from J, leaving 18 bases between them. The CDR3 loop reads CASSAYTHYSTEAFF. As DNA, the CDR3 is TGCGCCAGCAGCGCCTATACTCATTACAGCACTGAAGCTTTCTTT.

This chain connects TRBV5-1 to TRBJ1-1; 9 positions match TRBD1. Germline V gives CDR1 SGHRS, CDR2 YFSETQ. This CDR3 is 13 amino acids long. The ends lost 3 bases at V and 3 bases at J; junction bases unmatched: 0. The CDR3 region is CASSWTGDTEAFF. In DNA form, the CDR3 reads TGCGCCAGCAGCTGGACAGGGGACACTGAAGCTTTCTTT.

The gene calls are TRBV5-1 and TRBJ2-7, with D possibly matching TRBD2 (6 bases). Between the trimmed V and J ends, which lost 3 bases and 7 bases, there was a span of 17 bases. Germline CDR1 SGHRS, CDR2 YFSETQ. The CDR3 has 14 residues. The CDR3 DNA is TGCGCCAGCAGCTCGGACGGGGGACGAGGGGAGCAGTACTTC. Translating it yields CASSSDGGRGEQYF.

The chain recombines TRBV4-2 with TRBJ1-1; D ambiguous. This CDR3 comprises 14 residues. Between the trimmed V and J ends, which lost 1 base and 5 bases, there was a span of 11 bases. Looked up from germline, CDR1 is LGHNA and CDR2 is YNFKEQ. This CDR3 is CASSQVGSSTEAFF. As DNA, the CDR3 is TGTGCCAGCAGCCAAGTGGGGAGTTCAACTGAAGCTTTCTTT.

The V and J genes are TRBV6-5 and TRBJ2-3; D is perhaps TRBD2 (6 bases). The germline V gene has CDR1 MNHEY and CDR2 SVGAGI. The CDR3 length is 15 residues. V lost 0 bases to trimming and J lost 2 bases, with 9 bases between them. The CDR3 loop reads CASSYSGGTTDTQYF. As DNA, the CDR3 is TGTGCCAGCAGTTACTCCGGAGGGACCACAGATACGCAGTATTTT.

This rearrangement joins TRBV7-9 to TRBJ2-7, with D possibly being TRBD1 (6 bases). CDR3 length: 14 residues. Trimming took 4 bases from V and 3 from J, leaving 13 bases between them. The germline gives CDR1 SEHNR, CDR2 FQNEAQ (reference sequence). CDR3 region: CASSSTGNYYEQYF. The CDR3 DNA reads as TGTGCCAGCAGCTCTACAGGGAATTACTACGAGCAGTACTTC.

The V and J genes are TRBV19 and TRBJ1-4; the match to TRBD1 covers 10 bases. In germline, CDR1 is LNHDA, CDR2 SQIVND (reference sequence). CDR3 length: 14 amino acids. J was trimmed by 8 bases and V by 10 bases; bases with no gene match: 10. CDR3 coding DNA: TGTGCCACTAACCCCGGGACAGGGGAGGAAAAACTGTTTTTT. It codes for CATNPGTGEEKLFF.

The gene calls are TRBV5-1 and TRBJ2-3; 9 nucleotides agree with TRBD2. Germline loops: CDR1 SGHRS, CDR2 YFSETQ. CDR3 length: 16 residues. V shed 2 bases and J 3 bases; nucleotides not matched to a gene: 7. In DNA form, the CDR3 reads TGCGCCAGCAGCTTCGAACCGGGACTAGCTACAGATACGCAGTATTTT. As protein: CASSFEPGLATDTQYF.

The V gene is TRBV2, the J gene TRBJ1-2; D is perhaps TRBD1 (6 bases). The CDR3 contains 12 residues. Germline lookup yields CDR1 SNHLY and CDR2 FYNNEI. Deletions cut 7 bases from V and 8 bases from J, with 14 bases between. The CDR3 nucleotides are TGTGCCAGCAAACCGGACAGAGAAGGCTACACCTTC. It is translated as CASKPDREGYTF.

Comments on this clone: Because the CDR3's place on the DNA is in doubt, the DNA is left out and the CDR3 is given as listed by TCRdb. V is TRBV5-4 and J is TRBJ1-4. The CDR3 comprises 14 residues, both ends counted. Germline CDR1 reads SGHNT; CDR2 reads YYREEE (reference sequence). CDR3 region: CASSFGPGLEKLFF.

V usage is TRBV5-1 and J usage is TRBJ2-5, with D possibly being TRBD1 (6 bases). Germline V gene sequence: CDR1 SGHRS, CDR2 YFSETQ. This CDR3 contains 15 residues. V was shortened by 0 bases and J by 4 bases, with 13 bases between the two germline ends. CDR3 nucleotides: TGCGCCAGCAGCTTGGCCGTGACAGGTCGAGAGACCCAGTACTTC. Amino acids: CASSLAVTGRETQYF.

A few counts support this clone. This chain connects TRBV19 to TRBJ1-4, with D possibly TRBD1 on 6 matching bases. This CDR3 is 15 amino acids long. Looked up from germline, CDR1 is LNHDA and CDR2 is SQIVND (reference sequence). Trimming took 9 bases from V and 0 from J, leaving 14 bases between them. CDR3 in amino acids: CASLPQGTTNEKLFF. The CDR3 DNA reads TGTGCCAGCCTACCCCAGGGGACAACTAATGAAAAACTGTTTTTT.

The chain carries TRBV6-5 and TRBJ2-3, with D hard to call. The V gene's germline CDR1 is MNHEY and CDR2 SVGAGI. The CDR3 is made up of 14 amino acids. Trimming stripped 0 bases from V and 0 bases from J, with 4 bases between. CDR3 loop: CASSYSYSTDTQYF. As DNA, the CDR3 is TGTGCCAGCAGTTACTCCTATAGCACAGATACGCAGTATTTT.

The DNA for the CDR3 is TGTGCCAGCAGGAACGACAGGGAGAGGTACGAGCAGTACTTC. It codes for CASRNDRERYEQYF. The genes are TRBV6-5 and TRBJ2-7, with 7 bases fitting TRBD1. This CDR3 has 14 residues. The J segment lost 4 bases and the V segment lost 6 bases, leaving 9 bases of the junction unmatched. Germline V gene lookup returns CDR1 MNHEY and CDR2 SVGAGI.

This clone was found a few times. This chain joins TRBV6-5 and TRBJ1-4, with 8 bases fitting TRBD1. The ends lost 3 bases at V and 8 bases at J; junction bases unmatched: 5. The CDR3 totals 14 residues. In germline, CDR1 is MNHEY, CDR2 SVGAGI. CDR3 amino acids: CASSYKQGVEKLFF. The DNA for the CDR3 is TGTGCCAGCAGTTATAAACAGGGGGTCGAAAAACTGTTTTTT.

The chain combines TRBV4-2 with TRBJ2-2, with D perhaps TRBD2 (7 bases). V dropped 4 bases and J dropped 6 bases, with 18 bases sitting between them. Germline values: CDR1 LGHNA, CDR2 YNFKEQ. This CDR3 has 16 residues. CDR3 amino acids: CASSRGGGDGPGELFF. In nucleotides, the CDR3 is TGTGCCAGCAGCCGGGGGGGCGGGGATGGACCCGGGGAGCTGTTTTTT.

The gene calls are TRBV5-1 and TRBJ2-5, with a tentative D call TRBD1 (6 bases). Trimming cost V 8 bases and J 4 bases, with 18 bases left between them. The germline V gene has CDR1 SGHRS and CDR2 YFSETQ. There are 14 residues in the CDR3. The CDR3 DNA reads TGCGCCAGTGGTGAACAGGGCCCAAGAGAGACCCAGTACTTC. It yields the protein CASGEQGPRETQYF.

The CDR3 DNA reads TGCGCCAGCAGCTTGGCGACAGGGGGTCCTGAAGCTTTCTTT. Protein: CASSLATGGPEAFF. This chain connects TRBV5-1 to TRBJ1-1; 9 bases are a match to TRBD1. In germline, CDR1 is SGHRS, CDR2 YFSETQ. The CDR3 runs to 14 residues. The V gene end was trimmed by 0 bases and the J gene end by 6 bases; junction bases not matched to a gene: 3.

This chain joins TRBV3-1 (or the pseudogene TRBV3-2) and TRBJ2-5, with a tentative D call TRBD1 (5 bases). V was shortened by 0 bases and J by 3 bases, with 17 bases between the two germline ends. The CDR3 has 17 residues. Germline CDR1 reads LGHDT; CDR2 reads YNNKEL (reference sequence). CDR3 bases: TGTGCCAGCAGCCAAGATTTAACAGGCCGACTTAAAGAGACCCAGTACTTC. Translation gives CASSQDLTGRLKETQYF.

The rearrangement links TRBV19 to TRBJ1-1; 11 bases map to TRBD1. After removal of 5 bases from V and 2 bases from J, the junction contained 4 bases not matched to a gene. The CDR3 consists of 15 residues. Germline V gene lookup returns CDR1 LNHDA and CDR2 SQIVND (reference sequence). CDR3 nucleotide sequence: TGTGCCAGTAGTGGACAGGGGGCGTACAACACTGAAGCTTTCTTT. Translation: CASSGQGAYNTEAFF.

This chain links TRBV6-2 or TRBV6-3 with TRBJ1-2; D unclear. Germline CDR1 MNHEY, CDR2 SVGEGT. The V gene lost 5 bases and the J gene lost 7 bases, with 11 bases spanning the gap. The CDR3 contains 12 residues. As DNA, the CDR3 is TGTGCCAGCAGTCGCGCCGGTGGTGGCTACACCTTC. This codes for CASSRAGGGYTF.

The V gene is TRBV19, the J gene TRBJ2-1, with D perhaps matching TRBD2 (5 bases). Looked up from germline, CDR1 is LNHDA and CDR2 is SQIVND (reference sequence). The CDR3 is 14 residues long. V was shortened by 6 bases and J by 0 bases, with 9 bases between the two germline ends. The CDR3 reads CASREAGSYNEQFF. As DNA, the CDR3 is TGTGCCAGTAGGGAGGCAGGCTCCTACAATGAGCAGTTCTTC.

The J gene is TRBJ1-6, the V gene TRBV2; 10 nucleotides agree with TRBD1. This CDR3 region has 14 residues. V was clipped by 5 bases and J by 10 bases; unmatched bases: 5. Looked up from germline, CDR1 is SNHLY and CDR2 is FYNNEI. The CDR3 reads CASSTGTGVSPLHF. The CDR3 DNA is TGTGCCAGCAGTACCGGGACAGGGGTCTCACCCCTCCACTTT.

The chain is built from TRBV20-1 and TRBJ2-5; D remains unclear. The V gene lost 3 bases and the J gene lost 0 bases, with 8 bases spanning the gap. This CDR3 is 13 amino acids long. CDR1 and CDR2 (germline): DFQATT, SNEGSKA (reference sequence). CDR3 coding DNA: TGCAGTGCTAGTATCTCGTACCAAGAGACCCAGTACTTC. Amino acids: CSASISYQETQYF.

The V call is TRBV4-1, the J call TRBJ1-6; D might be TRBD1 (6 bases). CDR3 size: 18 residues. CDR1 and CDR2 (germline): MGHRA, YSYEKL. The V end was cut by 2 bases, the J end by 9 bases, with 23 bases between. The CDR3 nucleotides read TGCGCCAGCAGCCAATATCCGGGCTCCTTTGCGGGGGCTTCACCCCTCCACTTT. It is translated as CASSQYPGSFAGASPLHF.